These T cell receptor beta chains were read from a single sample in a study of identical twins. TCRdb passed the 5' RACE reads through MiXCR, listing each CDR3 protein once. This table holds about 240,000 distinct CDR3 sequences, about an eighth found once. The sample was also linked to a second study, of yellow fever vaccine responses in identical twins.

Sequenced material: memory (CD45RO+) T cells sorted from blood. The origin of the receptors is a woman aged 18-29 years in good health. Both conserved end residues are part of each CDR3. The order of the fields is J gene, V gene, D gene, clone size, CDR3 protein. A D gene is named only where the DNA matches it firmly. A row's size may be missing; if present it is once, few, many or a size class.

TRBJ2-1 | TRBV20-1 | TRBD2 | once | CSARRAGVQNEQFF
TRBJ1-1 | TRBV4-3 | - | - | CASSQDSRDTEAFF
TRBJ2-1 | TRBV6-5 | - | many | CASSWVGHEQFF
TRBJ2-3 | TRBV20-1 | TRBD2 | many | CSARTSGTDTQYF
TRBJ2-2 | TRBV12-3/TRBV12-4 | - | many | CASTIGGNTGELFF
TRBJ2-7 | TRBV7-2 | TRBD1 | few | CASSPGSGQGYEQYF
TRBJ1-5 | TRBV20-1 | - | - | CSAPGLTINQPQHF
TRBJ2-1 | TRBV20-1 | TRBD2 | few | CSANPGTSYNEQFF
TRBJ2-2 | TRBV11-2 | TRBD2 | few | CASSLRKRGGQNTGELFF
TRBJ2-1 | TRBV5-1 | TRBD2 | few | CASSLSGGPNEQFF
TRBJ2-7 | TRBV5-5 | TRBD1 | - | CASSQQGQGRSYEQYF
TRBJ1-2 | TRBV9 | - | many | CASSVDLPGPYGYTF
TRBJ2-7 | TRBV3-1 | - | - | CASSHIQGRGEQYF
TRBJ2-7 | TRBV3-1 | - | - | CASSQAQGVLYEQYF